Sequencing of this TCR beta chain was carried out in a study of OX40 agonist ivuxolimab in advanced cancers. With regard to the full study: Ivuxolimab was a fully human IgG2 agonistic monoclonal antibody targeting the costimulatory receptor OX40 (CD134). Of the roughly 54 dose-escalation patients, hepatocellular carcinoma was present in approximately 20, melanoma in roughly 15, renal cell carcinoma in 9 and head and neck cancer in 9. The purpose of peripheral TCRbeta sequencing was to test whether ivuxolimab changed TCR sequence diversity and led to clonal T-cell expansion. Partial responses occurred in three dose-escalation patients: two with cutaneous melanoma and one with hepatocellular carcinoma. Patients were allowed to have had prior anti-PD-1, anti-PD-L1 or anti-CTLA-4 therapy, and 40% to 45% of the dose-escalation patients had previously received checkpoint inhibitors. The dose-escalation cohort was about 83% male with a mean age of 60 years, ranging from about 23 to 85. The paper describes the monotherapy dose-escalation part (N ≈ 50 patients) of the phase I trial of ivuxolimab. Intravenous ivuxolimab was administered to patients every 2 weeks at six dose levels: 0.01, 0.1, 0.3, 1.5, 3 and 10 mg/kg.

For this clone: There is no known antigen for this receptor. No much larger clonotype is one base removed from it; base qualities were not supplied.

The CDR3 measures 15 amino acids from cysteine to phenylalanine. This entry keeps only the CDR3 DNA: 45 bases, framed from base 1. Trimming costs V 2 bases and J 0 bases, and their ends lie 8 bases apart. CDR1 and CDR2, looked up from the germline V gene (reference sequence), are MNHEY and SMNVEV. Overall study results and their limits: Low levels of normalized T-cell clonal expansion were also seen in some patients who did not respond. The antigen specificity of the clonally expanded peripheral T cells was not determined. At doses of 0.1 to 3.0 mg/kg, clonal expansion of both CD4+ and CD8+ blood T cells was observed from baseline to week 6. Partial responders in the 0.1-3.0 mg/kg groups had among the lowest normalized peripheral clonal expansion, especially among CD8+ T cells. After ivuxolimab, expanded clones were on average more numerous among CD8+ T cells than among CD4+ T cells.

To sequence the TCRbeta CDR3 region, genomic DNA was isolated from the sorted cells. The immunoSEQ Assay was used to sequence the TCRbeta CDR3 regions. TCRdb retrieved this table from immuneACCESS and kept in-frame rearrangements only. Not all clones are present; in checked studies, unresolved V genes account for under half, and no reason is known for the remainder. The sample records 40,000 to 50,000 clones, 80% to 90% of which are singletons. Of the sample, about 12% is held by the ten largest clones. The trial excluded patients who had a history of autoimmune disease or who were on systemic immunosuppression. In every dose cohort, peripheral blood was drawn for TCR sequencing at baseline, cycle 4 day 1, and cycle 7 day 1. Samples came from an open-label, multicenter, first-in-human phase I dose-escalation trial of ivuxolimab. Adults with locally advanced or metastatic melanoma, renal cell, hepatocellular, or head and neck squamous cell carcinoma were enrolled in the trial. Before TCR sequencing, CD4+ and CD8+ T cells were separately sorted from peripheral blood.

The chain is made from TRBV27 and TRBJ2-1, with the D gene not confidently named. The clonotype was recovered from an adult with an advanced solid tumor such as melanoma, head and neck, liver or kidney cancer. This material consisted of CD4+ or CD8+ T cells sorted from blood, taken in a trial of the OX40 agonist ivuxolimab. The CDR3 sequence is CASSLNTPSYNEQFF. The DNA sequence is given as TGTGCCAGCAGTTTAAATACCCCCTCCTACAATGAGCAGTTCTTC.